This T cell receptor beta chain was sequenced in a study of CD8 T cells in ankylosing spondylitis. V dropped 5 bases and J dropped 9; count of bases not matched to a gene: 10. CDR1 and CDR2 from the germline V gene are DFQATT and SNEGSKA (reference sequence). This CDR3 is built from 14 residues. Findings and limits, study-wide: There was reportedly significant enrichment of clones that were disease-linked in matched ankylosing spondylitis synovial fluid. CD8+ disease-linked clones were present at relatively low frequencies in blood. There was a TCR beta motif, made of several highly homologous variants, that appeared characteristic of ankylosing spondylitis blood.

This clonotype came up many times. Its cognate antigen is unknown. Quantitative 5'-RACE was performed with molecular barcodes, and it yielded the TCR beta libraries. TCRdb ran MiXCR on the 5' RACE reads and lists one entry per CDR3 protein. The sample has approximately 240,000 distinct CDR3 sequences; about 10% are singletons. The sequence was obtained from a male donor with ankylosing spondylitis or in good health (not recorded which). Sequencing was carried out using blood, either unsorted or a sorted T cell fraction (not recorded which). The J gene is TRBJ2-1, the V gene TRBV20-1, with 10 positions matching TRBD2. Here the CDR3 DNA reads TGCAGTGCTCCACTTAGCGGGGGGACCACTGAGCAGTTCTTC. This translates into CSAPLSGGTTEQFF.